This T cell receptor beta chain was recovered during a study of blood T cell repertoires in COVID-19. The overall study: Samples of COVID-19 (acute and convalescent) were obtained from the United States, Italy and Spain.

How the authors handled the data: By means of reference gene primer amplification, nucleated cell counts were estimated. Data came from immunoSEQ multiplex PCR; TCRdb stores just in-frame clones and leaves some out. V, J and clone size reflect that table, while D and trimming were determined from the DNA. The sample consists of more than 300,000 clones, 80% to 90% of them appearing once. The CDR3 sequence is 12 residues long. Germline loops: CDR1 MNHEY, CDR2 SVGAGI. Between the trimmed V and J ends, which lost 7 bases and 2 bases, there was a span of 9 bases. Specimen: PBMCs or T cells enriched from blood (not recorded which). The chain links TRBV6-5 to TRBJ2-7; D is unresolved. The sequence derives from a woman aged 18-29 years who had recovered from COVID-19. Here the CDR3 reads CASNPSPYEQYF. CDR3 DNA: TGTGCCAGCAACCCAAGCCCCTACGAGCAGTACTTC.